The entry below describes one T cell receptor beta chain. Antigen: not known. The data are from a study of T cell responses to AZD1222 COVID-19 vaccine. With 7 bases clipped from V and 0 bases from J, the junction kept 4 bases outside the gene matches. This CDR3 has 14 residues. The germline V gene encodes CDR1 KGHDR and CDR2 SFDVKD. General study findings and limits: Just a handful of people given AZD1222 tested seropositive at baseline. The study found Spike-specific TCR breadth and depth rose after two AZD1222 doses. A reported finding is that nearly half of spike-specific TCRs target unmutated variant regions.

Assay: immunoSEQ multiplex PCR; the TCRdb copy retains only in-frame clones and omits some. The sample records roughly 100,000 clones, around 90% being singletons. Source: peripheral blood, taken on day 0 of AZD1222 vaccination. V gene TRBV24-1 combines with J gene TRBJ1-1; 7 bases fit TRBD1. The sequence was collected from an adult in good health. The DNA of the CDR3 is TGTGCCACCAGGCAGACAGGGCTGAACACTGAAGCTTTCTTT. This sequence encodes CATRQTGLNTEAFF.